This TCR beta chain was observed in a study of beta chain features in type 1 diabetes. About the research overall: Healthy donors and patients had similar age, gender and cell yields. Study results and limitations: Significant though moderate, a shortening of TCRB CDR3s appeared in all four CD4+ subsets of Type 1 diabetes patients. There was a possibility that cDNA sequencing over-represented cells with high TCR expression.

As every portion of the isolated RNA was reverse transcribed, the sequencing read expressed TCRB transcripts. Assay: immunoSEQ multiplex PCR; the TCRdb copy retains only in-frame clones and omits some. The table lists about 650,000 clones, around 12% of them singletons. Sorting of CD4+ naive, central memory, regulatory and stem cell-like memory cells was performed via CD45RO/CCR7/CD25/CD127/CD95/CD27. Points on this clone: As yet, its antigen is unknown.

V lost 7 bases and J 0 bases, leaving 9 bases between the germline ends. The CDR3 loop spans 12 amino acids. Germline V lookup: CDR1 SQVTM, CDR2 ANQGSEA. This chain joins TRBV29-1 and TRBJ1-1, with D perhaps TRBD1 (6 bases). The sequence was collected from a man younger than 45 with type 1 diabetes. The material sequenced was naive CD4+ T cells from blood. As DNA, the CDR3 is TGCAGCGCAGGGACAATGAACACTGAAGCTTTCTTT. Its translation is CSAGTMNTEAFF.